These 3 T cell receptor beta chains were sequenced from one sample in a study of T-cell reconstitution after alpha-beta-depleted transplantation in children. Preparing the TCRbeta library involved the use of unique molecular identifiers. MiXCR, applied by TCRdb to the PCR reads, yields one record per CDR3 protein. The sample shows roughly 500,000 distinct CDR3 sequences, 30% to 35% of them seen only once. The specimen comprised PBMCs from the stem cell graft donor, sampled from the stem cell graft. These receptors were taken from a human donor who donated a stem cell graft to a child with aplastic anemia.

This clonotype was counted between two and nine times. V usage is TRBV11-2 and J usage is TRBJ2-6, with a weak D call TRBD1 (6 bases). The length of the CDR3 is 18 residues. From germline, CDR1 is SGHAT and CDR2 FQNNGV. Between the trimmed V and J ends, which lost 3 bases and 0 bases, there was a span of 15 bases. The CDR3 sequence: CASSFPTGLNSGANVLTF. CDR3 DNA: TGTGCCAGCAGCTTCCCGACAGGTCTGAACTCTGGGGCCAACGTCCTGACTTTC. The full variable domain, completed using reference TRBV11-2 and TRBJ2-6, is EAGVAQSPRYKIIEKRQSVAFWCNPISGHATLYWYQQILGQGPKLLIQFQNNGVVDDSQLPKDRFSAERLKGVDSTLKIQPAKLEDSAVYLCASSFPTGLNSGANVLTFGAGSRLTVL.

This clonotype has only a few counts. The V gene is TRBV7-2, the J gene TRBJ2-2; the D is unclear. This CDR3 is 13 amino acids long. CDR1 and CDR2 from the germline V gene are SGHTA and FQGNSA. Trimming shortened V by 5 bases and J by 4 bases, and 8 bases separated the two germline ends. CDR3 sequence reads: CASSRVGTGELFF. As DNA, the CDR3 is TGTGCCAGCAGCCGCGTCGGCACCGGGGAGCTGTTTTTT.

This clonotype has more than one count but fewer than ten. CDR3 residues: CASSLGLAGVSGEQFF. The CDR3 DNA reads as TGTGCCAGCAGTTTAGGCCTAGCGGGAGTATCGGGTGAGCAGTTCTTC. The chain recombines TRBV12-3 or TRBV12-4 with TRBJ2-1; 10 bases align to TRBD2. The CDR3 contains 16 residues. J gave up 9 bases and V 1 base, and 9 bases lay outside the gene matches.